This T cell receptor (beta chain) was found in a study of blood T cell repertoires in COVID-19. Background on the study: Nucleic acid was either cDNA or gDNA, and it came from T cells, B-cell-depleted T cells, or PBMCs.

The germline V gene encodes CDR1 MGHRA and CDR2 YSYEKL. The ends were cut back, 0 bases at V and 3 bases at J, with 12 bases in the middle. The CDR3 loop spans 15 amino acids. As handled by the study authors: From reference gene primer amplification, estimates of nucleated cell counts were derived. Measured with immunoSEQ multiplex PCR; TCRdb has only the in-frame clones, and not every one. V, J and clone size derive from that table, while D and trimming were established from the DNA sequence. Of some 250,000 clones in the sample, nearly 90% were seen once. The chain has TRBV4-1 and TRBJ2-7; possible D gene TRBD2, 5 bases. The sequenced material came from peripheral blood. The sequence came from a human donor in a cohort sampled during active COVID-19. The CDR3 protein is CASSQEFGELYEQYF. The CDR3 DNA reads TGCGCCAGCAGCCAAGAGTTCGGGGAGCTCTACGAGCAGTACTTC.